This T cell receptor (beta chain) was documented in a study of human T cells and chemical hapten exposure. Study information: Each week of the roughly 24-week study, patients had diphenylcyclopropenone applied to the scalp.

TCRdb ran MiXCR on the RACE reads and lists one entry per CDR3 protein. The repertoire includes about 100,000 distinct CDR3 sequences, about 11% of them detected once, and 2.2% sits in the top ten. This clonotype has at least ten counts. Germline V CDR1 and CDR2: LNHNV, YYDKDF (reference sequence). V was shortened by 3 bases and J by 6 bases, with 17 bases between the two germline ends. This CDR3 is built from 15 residues. Stated time point: patch test 1, 2 weeks after DPC sensitization. Treatment indicated: therapeutic diphenylcyclopropenone sensitization with weekly scalp DPC. This specimen was whole blood, taken in connection with sensitization to the hapten diphenylcyclopropenone (DPC). This rearrangement joins TRBV15 to TRBJ1-1; D unclear. The sequence came from a man aged 35 to 55 with alopecia areata. Some clones in this sample may be carry-over from other donors' samples. CDR3 sequence (DNA): TGTGCCACCAGCAGGGGCCGGGGAGGGTCGGCTGAAGCTTTCTTT. This gives the protein CATSRGRGGSAEAFF.